These 17 T cell receptor beta chains share one sample of origin, sequenced in a study of shared clonotypes between healthy human individuals. Profiling relied on immunoSEQ multiplex PCR, and the TCRdb table lists in-frame clones only, not all of them. The data contain about half a million clones, about 78% of them singletons. What was sequenced was PBMCs. The receptors originated from a woman aged 35 to 49 in good health. Some clones in this sample may be carry-over from other donors' samples.

The V and J genes are TRBV10-3 and TRBJ2-1, with D possibly being TRBD1 (6 bases). Germline V gives CDR1 ENHRY, CDR2 SYGVKD. V was clipped by 0 bases and J by 2 bases, with 8 bases between them. The CDR3 sequence is 15 residues long. Here the CDR3 reads CAISESRGTYNEQFF. The CDR3 DNA reads TGTGCCATCAGTGAGTCCAGGGGAACCTACAATGAGCAGTTCTTC.

The chain couples TRBV6-6 to TRBJ2-1; 12 bases align to TRBD2. Germline values: CDR1 MNHNY, CDR2 SVGAGI (reference sequence). The CDR3 totals 13 residues. Germline trimming cut 5 bases from V and 12 bases from J; bases unmatched to any gene: 5. The chain's CDR3 is CASSNPGLAGQFF. CDR3 nucleotide sequence: TGTGCCAGCAGTAATCCGGGACTAGCGGGGCAGTTCTTC.

The CDR3: CASSHGNEKLFF. The CDR3 DNA reads as TGTGCCAGCAGCCATGGTAATGAAAAACTGTTTTTT. This chain links TRBV7-8 with TRBJ1-4; no reliable D call. The V gene's germline CDR1 is SGHVS and CDR2 FQNEAQ. The CDR3 contains 12 residues. V dropped 5 bases and J dropped 4 bases, with 5 bases sitting between them. The full variable domain, rest sourced from reference TRBV7-8 and TRBJ1-4, is GAGVSQSPRYKVAKRGQDVALRCDPISGHVSLFWYQQALGQGPEFLTYFQNEAQLDKSGLPSDRFFAERPEGSVSTLKIQRTQQEDSAVYLCASSHGNEKLFFGSGTQLSVL.

The V gene is TRBV11-3, the J gene TRBJ2-1; 7 nucleotides align to TRBD2. Per germline, CDR1 SGHNT and CDR2 YENEEA. This CDR3 is built from 13 residues. The V gene end was trimmed by 5 bases and the J gene end by 6 bases; junction bases not matched to a gene: 4. The CDR3 protein is CASSRTRGNEQFF. The DNA for the CDR3 is TGTGCCAGCAGCCGGACTAGAGGCAATGAGCAGTTCTTC.

On this clone: Other DNA sequences from this sample encode an identical CDR3 as well. CDR3 sequence: CASSQTGGPEQYF. As DNA, the CDR3 is TGTGCCAGCAGCCAGACGGGAGGGCCCGAGCAGTACTTC. The J gene is TRBJ2-7, the V gene TRBV4-2; 8 bases line up with TRBD2. Germline V gene data show CDR1 as LGHNA and CDR2 as YNFKEQ. The ends lost 3 bases at V and 6 bases at J; junction bases unmatched: 4. This CDR3 is 13 amino acids long.

V is TRBV29-1 and J is TRBJ1-2, with D perhaps TRBD1 (5 bases). Per germline, CDR1 SQVTM and CDR2 ANQGSEA. V was shortened by 0 bases and J by 3 bases, with 23 bases between the two germline ends. This CDR3 is built from 18 residues. Here the CDR3 DNA reads TGCAGCGTTGAAGATGCGGGGGGGTGGGCGGTCCAGGACTATGGCTACACCTTC. The encoded protein is CSVEDAGGWAVQDYGYTF.

This chain joins TRBV27 and TRBJ2-7; 7 nucleotides match TRBD2. V lost 6 bases and J lost 3; bases outside the gene matches: 5. The CDR3 has 13 amino acids. Germline V gene data show CDR1 as MNHEY and CDR2 as SMNVEV (reference sequence). The CDR3 loop reads CASRMAGVYEQYF. CDR3 coding DNA: TGTGCCAGCAGAATGGCGGGAGTCTACGAGCAGTACTTC.

The chain links TRBV28 to TRBJ2-7, with 7 bases aligning to TRBD1. This CDR3 has 14 residues. The V gene end was trimmed by 6 bases and the J gene end by 0 bases; junction bases not matched to a gene: 5. Germline V lookup: CDR1 MDHEN, CDR2 SYDVKM. CDR3 protein: CASRLQGSSYEQYF. CDR3 DNA: TGTGCCAGCAGACTACAGGGGTCCTCCTACGAGCAGTACTTC.

Concerning this clone: A much larger clone lies a single base off, so this may be a read error. Distinct nucleotide sequences in the sample also encode this CDR3. This chain connects TRBV2 to TRBJ2-7; D tentatively fits TRBD1 or TRBD2 (10 bases each). The CDR3 consists of 21 residues. Germline CDR1 and CDR2: SNHLY and FYNNEI. CDR3 in DNA: TGTGCTAGCTCGTTAGACAGGGGGCCTCCCGGGCTAGCGGGAGCCCTCTACGAGCAGTACTTC. Its translation: CASSLDRGPPGLAGALYEQYF.

The chain joins TRBV5-1 to TRBJ2-3, with 12 bases identical to TRBD2. Germline CDR1 and CDR2: SGHRS and YFSETQ. V shed 3 bases and J 7 bases; nucleotides not matched to a gene: 12. The CDR3 is 17 residues long. CDR3 sequence: CASSSSLTSGSAYTQYF. CDR3 coding DNA: TGCGCCAGCAGCTCTAGCTTGACTAGCGGGAGTGCATATACGCAGTATTTT.

This clone appeared a few times. This chain uses TRBV27 with TRBJ2-5; 11 nucleotides line up with TRBD2. Looked up from germline, CDR1 is MNHEY and CDR2 is SMNVEV (reference sequence). The CDR3 has 15 amino acids. V lost 6 bases, J lost 3 bases, and 6 bases stayed unmatched. CDR3: CASSRLAGNEETQYF. DNA of the CDR3: TGTGCCAGCAGCAGACTAGCGGGGAATGAAGAGACCCAGTACTTC.

The chain couples TRBV30 to TRBJ2-5; 8 positions match TRBD1. This CDR3 is 12 amino acids long. With V trimmed by 6 bases and J by 1 base, 1 base remained unmatched. The germline V gene has CDR1 GTSNPN and CDR2 SVGIG (reference sequence). The CDR3 loop reads CACDRGQETQYF. The CDR3 DNA sequence: TGTGCCTGCGACAGGGGCCAAGAGACCCAGTACTTC. Based on the CDR3 plus reference TRBV30 and TRBJ2-5, the full variable domain is SQTIHQWPATLVQPVGSPLSLECTVEGTSNPNLYWYRQAAGRGLQLLFYSVGIGQISSEVPQNLSASRPQDRQFILSSKKLLLSDSGFYLCACDRGQETQYFGPGTRLLVL.

This chain connects TRBV5-1 to TRBJ2-1, with 15 bases aligning to TRBD2. V dropped 2 bases and J dropped 9; count of bases not matched to a gene: 12. Germline lookup yields CDR1 SGHRS and CDR2 YFSETQ. This CDR3 is built from 18 residues. The CDR3 protein is CASSFLQVPGLAGGEQFF. The CDR3 nucleotides read TGCGCCAGCAGCTTTCTCCAAGTTCCGGGACTAGCGGGAGGTGAGCAGTTCTTC.

The rearrangement links TRBV20-1 to TRBJ2-7; TRBD1 or TRBD2 may be the D gene (5 bases each). V was pared by 7 bases and J by 6 bases, with 13 bases between. CDR3 length equals 11 residues. In germline, CDR1 is DFQATT, CDR2 SNEGSKA (reference sequence). In DNA, the CDR3 is TGCAGTGGAGGGACCTATCGCGAGCAGTACTTC. Residues: CSGGTYREQYF.

The rearrangement joins TRBV5-1 to TRBJ2-7, with 9 positions matching TRBD1. There are 16 residues in the CDR3. Per the germline V gene, CDR1 is SGHRS and CDR2 is YFSETQ. The ends lost 4 bases at V and 7 bases at J; junction bases unmatched: 15. The CDR3, as DNA: TGCGCCAGCAGCGAGGGACAGGGAGGCCTCCGGGGGGAGCAGTACTTC. Residues: CASSEGQGGLRGEQYF.

V usage is TRBV6-1 and J usage is TRBJ1-1, with D uncertain. CDR3 length: 14 amino acids. Trimming shortened V by 5 bases and J by 0 bases, and 10 bases separated the two germline ends. The germline gives CDR1 MNHNS, CDR2 SASEGT. CDR3 sequence (DNA): TGTGCCAGCAGTCCCGATTTTATGAACACTGAAGCTTTCTTT. This translates into CASSPDFMNTEAFF.

This clone was recorded once. The gene calls are TRBV19 and TRBJ2-2; TRBD1 might be the D (5 bases). The V gene's germline CDR1 is LNHDA and CDR2 SQIVND (reference sequence). V was trimmed by 2 bases and J by 0 bases, leaving 7 bases between them. The CDR3 runs to 15 residues. CDR3 nucleotide sequence: TGTGCCAGTAGTATATGGGGCGCGAACACCGGGGAGCTGTTTTTT. Encoded protein: CASSIWGANTGELFF.